This T cell receptor beta chain emerged from a study of T-cell memory formation after mild COVID-19. Study background: TCR clusters were largely donor specific.

The CDR3 is made up of 17 amino acids. J lost 1 base, V lost 2 bases, and 8 bases had no gene match. Germline values: CDR1 SGHKS, CDR2 YYEKEE (reference sequence). The TCR alpha and TCR beta cDNA libraries, bearing sample barcodes and UMIs, were generated by 5'RACE using constant-segment primers. TCRdb independently ran MiXCR on the 5' RACE reads; one entry per CDR3 protein. The data contain 300,000 to 350,000 distinct CDR3 sequences, 15% to 20% of them singletons. The receptor's source is a man between 18 and 29 years old who had mild COVID-19 (a few samples of this study predate the infection). Cell type and time point are not known. The specimen sequenced was PBMCs or a T cell subset sorted from them (not recorded which). The chain recombines TRBV5-5 with TRBJ2-3, with 9 bases identical to TRBD1. The CDR3 bases are TGTGCCAGCAGCTTTCGGGGACAGGGTGTAGGCACAGATACGCAGTATTTT. Amino acids: CASSFRGQGVGTDTQYF.